This T cell receptor (beta chain) derives from a study of T cell repertoires in cytomegalovirus infection. TCRdb reanalysed the reads using MiXCR and keeps one entry per CDR3 protein. The table has about 83,000 distinct CDR3 sequences, 29% seen once; the top ten hold about 72%. This clonotype came up many times. The antigen is not known. V lost 5 bases to trimming and J lost 1 base; unmatched junction nucleotides: 3. Germline loops: CDR1 MNHNS, CDR2 SASEGT. This CDR3 comprises 14 residues. Study conclusions and caveats: The ex vivo response was dominated by HLA-C-restricted CMV-specific TCR beta clonotypes.

The sequenced sample was CD8+ T cells from cultured PBMCs, obtained from culture after CMV antigen stimulation. The rearrangement uses TRBV6-1 and TRBJ2-7, with TRBD2 matching 9 bases. The source of this sequence is a human donor in good health (CMV status not recorded). Some clones in this sample may be carry-over from other donors' samples. DNA of the CDR3: TGTGCCAGCAGTATTAGCGGGGGATCCTACGAGCAGTACTTC. Its protein product is CASSISGGSYEQYF.